One sample yielded the 24 T cell receptor beta chains listed below, sequenced in a study of response to subunit inactivated influenza vaccine. TCRdb fed the RT-PCR reads into MiXCR, producing one record per CDR3 protein. The sample gives some 520,000 distinct CDR3 sequences, 15% to 20% of which show up once; around 3% is in the top ten. Here the sequenced sample was CD4+ T cells sorted from PBMCs, taken around 25 months after vaccination. The receptors originated from a man aged 50-75 years who received an inactivated influenza vaccine.

This clonotype was detected ten times or more. The chain links TRBV12-3 or TRBV12-4 to TRBJ2-7, with D possibly being TRBD1 or TRBD2 (6 bases each). CDR3 length: 16 amino acids. V was shortened by 8 bases and J by 0 bases, with 20 bases between the two germline ends. The CDR3 region has the DNA TGTGCCAGCGGACTACAGGGCGCTTACTACTCCTACGAGCAGTACTTC. The encoded protein is CASGLQGAYYSYEQYF.

V is TRBV20-1 and J is TRBJ2-3; maybe TRBD2 (5 bases). V lost 6 bases and J 5 bases, leaving 18 bases between the germline ends. From germline, CDR1 is DFQATT and CDR2 SNEGSKA (reference sequence). The CDR3 runs 14 residues. Here the CDR3 reads CSASEGGPGDTQYF. CDR3 in DNA: TGCAGTGCAAGCGAGGGTGGGCCCGGAGATACGCAGTATTTT.

The table lists this clonotype with a few counts. The rearrangement uses TRBV25-1 and TRBJ2-5; maybe TRBD1 (6 bases). V lost 6 bases and J lost 4, with 12 bases in between. Germline V gene sequence: CDR1 MGHDK, CDR2 SYGVNS. The CDR3 contains 13 residues. CDR3 region: CASRRTVRETQYF. Here the CDR3 DNA reads TGTGCCAGCAGAAGGACAGTACGAGAGACCCAGTACTTC.

Details on this clonotype: The junction departs from the called germline gene at one end, perhaps through a read error. The rearrangement links TRBV28 to TRBJ2-7; D ambiguous. The germline CDR1 and CDR2 sequences are MDHEN and SYDVKM. The CDR3 contains 16 residues. The CDR3 bases are TGTGCCGGCAGGCGGCCGGTAATTGGCCTCGGACACGAGCAGTACTTC. The encoded protein is CAGRRPVIGLGHEQYF.

In this sample, this clonotype turned up a few times. V gene TRBV20-1 combines with J gene TRBJ2-1; D may be TRBD1 (5 bases). V gave up 1 base and J gave up 3 bases, with 7 bases separating them. The germline CDR1 and CDR2 sequences are DFQATT and SNEGSKA (reference sequence). The CDR3 loop spans 13 amino acids. The CDR3 bases are TGCAGTGCTAGAGGAGGACACTACAATGAGCAGTTCTTC. It codes for CSARGGHYNEQFF.

In this sample, this clonotype turned up many times. The V gene is TRBV2, the J gene TRBJ1-4; unclear D gene. There are 14 residues in the CDR3. Deletions cut 7 bases from V and 5 bases from J, with 14 bases between. Per germline, CDR1 SNHLY and CDR2 FYNNEI. The CDR3 spells CASTITAQNEKLFF. In DNA form, the CDR3 reads TGTGCCAGCACAATCACGGCGCAAAATGAAAAACTGTTTTTT.

The chain couples TRBV5-6 to TRBJ2-1; possible D gene TRBD2, 6 bases. Trimming removed 3 bases at V and 0 bases at J, with 13 bases between. This CDR3 is built from 16 residues. Germline V gene sequence: CDR1 SGHDT, CDR2 YYEEEE. The CDR3 loop reads CASSSPAGFSYNEQFF. The DNA for the CDR3 is TGTGCCAGCAGCTCCCCGGCGGGATTCTCCTACAATGAGCAGTTCTTC.

Remarks on this clonotype: Because the CDR3's place on the DNA is in doubt, the DNA is left out and the CDR3 is given as listed by TCRdb. The rearrangement links TRBV2 to TRBJ2-2; the table's D call, TRBD1, has no DNA check behind it. The length of the CDR3 is 14 amino acids, counting both ends. The V gene's germline CDR1 is SNHLY and CDR2 FYNNEI. The CDR3 here is CASILDSHTGELFF.

In nucleotides, the CDR3 is TGCGCCAGCAGTTCAGGCAGTTTATACGAGCAGTACTTC. Protein product: CASSSGSLYEQYF. The rearrangement joins TRBV10-2 to TRBJ2-7; no definite D call. Germline CDR1 is WSHSY and CDR2 is SAAADI. With 5 bases removed from V and 4 bases from J, the gap between germline ends came to 12 bases. The CDR3 covers 13 residues.

Many counts were recorded for this clonotype. V usage is TRBV11-2 and J usage is TRBJ1-2; 7 nucleotides agree with TRBD1. The CDR3 is 13 residues long. After removal of 3 bases from V and 6 bases from J, the junction contained 4 bases not matched to a gene. Germline V gene sequence: CDR1 SGHAT, CDR2 FQNNGV. The CDR3 DNA follows: TGTGCCAGCAGCTTCGACAGGGCTAATGGCTACACCTTC. This translates into CASSFDRANGYTF. Supplemented by reference TRBV11-2 and TRBJ1-2, the full variable domain reads EAGVAQSPRYKIIEKRQSVAFWCNPISGHATLYWYQQILGQGPKLLIQFQNNGVVDDSQLPKDRFSAERLKGVDSTLKIQPAKLEDSAVYLCASSFDRANGYTFGSGTRLTVV.

This clonotype has only a few counts. V and J are TRBV7-6 and TRBJ1-1; D ambiguous. The CDR3 covers 13 residues. CDR1 SGHVS and CDR2 FNYEAQ come from the germline V gene. Trimming pared 2 bases from V and 6 bases from J, leaving 10 bases between. CDR3 coding DNA: TGTGCCAGCAGCTTATTCGGGGAGGCTGAAGCTTTCTTT. Its translation is CASSLFGEAEAFF.

V is TRBV3-1 and J is TRBJ2-7; 7 positions agree with TRBD1. Germline V lookup: CDR1 LGHDT, CDR2 YNNKEL (reference sequence). Unmatched junction bases numbered 11, after V lost 4 bases and J lost 8 bases. CDR3 length: 14 residues. This CDR3 is CASSLHKGAYKQYF. The CDR3 DNA sequence: TGTGCCAGCAGCCTACATAAGGGGGCCTATAAGCAGTACTTC.

The V and J genes are TRBV9 and TRBJ1-2, with TRBD1 as a possible D gene (5 bases). Germline-derived CDR1 and CDR2 are SGDLS and YYNGEE. The CDR3 consists of 13 residues. V dropped 3 bases and J dropped 5 bases, with 11 bases sitting between them. For the CDR3, the DNA is TGTGCCAGCAGCGAGACAAAGGGGTATGGCTACACCTTC. It codes for CASSETKGYGYTF.

The chain joins TRBV4-3 to TRBJ2-7, with a possible D match to TRBD1 (6 bases). Germline CDR1 and CDR2: LGHNA and YSLEER. V lost 5 bases to trimming and J lost 5 bases, with 13 bases between them. The CDR3 sequence is 13 residues long. The DNA for the CDR3 is TGCGCCAGCAGCTTTCGGACAGCCGACGAGCAGTACTTC. Protein: CASSFRTADEQYF.

This clonotype was seen once. V usage is TRBV21-1 and J usage is TRBJ1-5; TRBD1 is the table's D call, not checked against the DNA. TRBV21-1 is classified as a pseudogene. The CDR3 loop spans 12 amino acids. The CDR3: CATPRGNQPQHF. For the CDR3, the DNA is TGTGCCACCCCCCGGGGCAATCAGCCCCAGCATTTT.

The sample holds a few counts of this clonotype. The chain's CDR3 is CSALQQRYEQYF. In nucleotides, the CDR3 is TGCAGTGCCCTGCAACAGCGCTACGAGCAGTACTTC. The rearrangement uses TRBV20-1 and TRBJ2-7; no definite D call. The CDR3 extends over 12 amino acids. The V gene lost 6 bases and the J gene lost 3 bases, with 12 bases spanning the gap. CDR1 and CDR2 (germline): DFQATT, SNEGSKA (reference sequence).

This clonotype was picked up a small number of times. This chain links TRBV4-3 with TRBJ2-1; no firm D call. Per germline, CDR1 LGHNA and CDR2 YSLEER. The CDR3 is 15 amino acids. V was clipped by 1 base and J by 8 bases, with 15 bases between them. The CDR3 DNA reads as TGCGCCAGCAGCCAAGCCCTGGGCTCGGACGATGAGCAGTTCTTC. This sequence encodes CASSQALGSDDEQFF.

The V and J genes are TRBV21-1 and TRBJ1-1; TRBD1, the D gene given by the table, was not confirmed from the DNA. TRBV21-1 constitutes a pseudogene. The CDR3 consists of 14 residues. Here the CDR3 reads CANNRGTRNTEAFF. The CDR3 coding sequence is TGTGCCAATAACAGGGGGACTAGGAACACTGAAGCTTTCTTT.

This clonotype has only a few counts. V is TRBV6-5 and J is TRBJ2-3; D may be TRBD1 (5 bases). V was trimmed by 2 bases and J by 1 base, leaving 10 bases between them. The CDR3 spans 15 residues. CDR1 is MNHEY, CDR2 SVGAGI, per germline. Here the CDR3 reads CASSYQGFGTDTQYF. CDR3 in DNA: TGTGCCAGCAGTTACCAGGGATTCGGCACAGATACGCAGTATTTT.

The chain uses TRBV30 and TRBJ2-2, with a tentative D call TRBD1 (6 bases). The V gene lost 4 bases and the J gene lost 4 bases, with 10 bases spanning the gap. CDR3 length: 13 residues. From germline, CDR1 is GTSNPN and CDR2 SVGIG (reference sequence). CDR3 DNA: TGTGCCTGGACAGGGGTTGGCACCGGGGAGCTGTTTTTT. This translates into CAWTGVGTGELFF. The full variable domain, rest sourced from reference TRBV30 and TRBJ2-2, is SQTIHQWPATLVQPVGSPLSLECTVEGTSNPNLYWYRQAAGRGLQLLFYSVGIGQISSEVPQNLSASRPQDRQFILSSKKLLLSDSGFYLCAWTGVGTGELFFGEGSRLTVL.

This clonotype was seen a few times. The V gene is TRBV11-2, the J gene TRBJ1-2; D not resolved. The V end was cut by 1 base, the J end by 0 bases, with 12 bases between. CDR1 is SGHAT, CDR2 FQNNGV, per germline. The CDR3 totals 16 residues. The CDR3 loop is CASSLGSRGPNYGYTF. CDR3 in DNA: TGTGCCAGCAGCTTAGGGTCGCGGGGTCCTAACTATGGCTACACCTTC.

This chain links TRBV6-1 with TRBJ1-5; maybe TRBD1 (5 bases). V was cut by 6 bases and J by 2 bases, with 11 bases left in between. Per germline, CDR1 MNHNS and CDR2 SASEGT. CDR3 size: 14 residues. CDR3: CASRLGQGNQPQHF. The CDR3 DNA reads as TGTGCCAGCAGGCTTGGACAAGGCAATCAGCCCCAGCATTTT.

This clonotype was seen only a few times. The rearrangement links TRBV6-2 or TRBV6-3 to TRBJ2-5; no clear D gene. The germline gives CDR1 MNHEY, CDR2 SVGEGT. V gave up 8 bases and J gave up 5 bases, with 15 bases separating them. This CDR3 is 13 amino acids long. DNA for the CDR3: TGTGCCAGCGGACCTCTCGGCCTTGAGACCCAGTACTTC. Its translation is CASGPLGLETQYF.

The chain uses TRBV20-1 and TRBJ2-7; D tentatively reads TRBD1 or TRBD2 (6 bases each). The CDR3 has 12 amino acids. V lost 3 bases and J 3 bases, leaving 9 bases between the germline ends. Germline V gene lookup returns CDR1 DFQATT and CDR2 SNEGSKA (reference sequence). CDR3 nucleotides: TGCAGTGCTAGCAGGGGAGGCTACGAGCAGTACTTC. This codes for CSASRGGYEQYF.